This TCR beta chain was profiled in a study of cytomegalovirus exposure and HLA in healthy donors. Notes on the study in general: A later analysis showed HLA-associated TCR beta chains outstripping equally common others in clonal expansion.

Primers for the PCR totalled 60 Vbeta and 13 Jbeta. Assay: immunoSEQ multiplex PCR; the TCRdb copy retains only in-frame clones and omits some. The repertoire holds approximately 280,000 clones, roughly 90% seen once, with around 3.7% in the top ten. For this clone: Its antigen remains unidentified.

This sequence was found in a man aged 35 to 55 in good health and CMV-seropositive. Sequencing used PBMCs.

CDR3 in amino acids: CASSYRGREKLFF. As DNA, the CDR3 is TGTGCCAGCAGTTACAGGGGACGGGAAAAACTGTTTTTT. J is TRBJ1-4 and V is TRBV28, with 7 bases lining up with TRBD1. CDR1 MDHEN and CDR2 SYDVKM come from the germline V gene. The trim removed 4 bases at V and 8 bases at J, leaving 4 bases unmatched. CDR3 length equals 13 residues.